These T cell receptor beta chains were read from a single sample in a study of blood T cell repertoires in COVID-19. Method: immunoSEQ multiplex PCR; TCRdb's copy keeps in-frame clones and lacks some. The data contain 150,000 to 200,000 clones, 70% to 90% of them singletons. Sequencing was done on a sample of peripheral blood. The receptor source for this set is a man aged 35-49 years with acute or convalescent COVID-19. The CDR3 runs from the conserved cysteine through the conserved F or W. Each record gives: J gene, clone size, V gene, CDR3 length, CDR3 protein. Rows may omit the clone size; those that give it use once, few, many or a size class.

J gene: TRBJ1-2; clone size: -; V gene: TRBV10-2; CDR3 length: 12; CDR3 protein: CASSNGIYGYTF
J gene: TRBJ1-2; clone size: once; V gene: TRBV30; CDR3 length: 11; CDR3 protein: CAWNFGGGGYF
J gene: TRBJ2-3; clone size: -; V gene: TRBV18; CDR3 length: 12; CDR3 protein: CASSPAGDTQYF
J gene: TRBJ2-7; clone size: few; V gene: TRBV13; CDR3 length: 12; CDR3 protein: CASSFDPGEQYF
J gene: TRBJ2-7; clone size: -; V gene: TRBV6-5; CDR3 length: 15; CDR3 protein: CASRLHDRGNYEQYF
J gene: TRBJ2-3; clone size: -; V gene: TRBV30; CDR3 length: 14; CDR3 protein: CAWNQRGGADTQYF
J gene: TRBJ2-4; clone size: -; V gene: TRBV4-1; CDR3 length: 19; CDR3 protein: CASSQDSSGTGLAKNIQYF
J gene: TRBJ2-1; clone size: -; V gene: TRBV27; CDR3 length: 16; CDR3 protein: CASSLRDRGTYNEQFF
J gene: TRBJ2-7; clone size: -; V gene: TRBV11-2; CDR3 length: 18; CDR3 protein: CASSLGIGVHKTLREQYF
J gene: TRBJ2-3; clone size: -; V gene: TRBV28; CDR3 length: 15; CDR3 protein: CASSSGTASTDTQYF
J gene: TRBJ1-2; clone size: -; V gene: TRBV9; CDR3 length: 13; CDR3 protein: CASSLSGPDGYTF
J gene: TRBJ1-5; clone size: -; V gene: TRBV30; CDR3 length: 13; CDR3 protein: CAWSLGTDQPQHF
J gene: TRBJ1-5; clone size: -; V gene: TRBV19; CDR3 length: 16; CDR3 protein: CASRGPGTGDSQPQHF
J gene: TRBJ1-6; clone size: -; V gene: TRBV5-4; CDR3 length: 16; CDR3 protein: CASSSGAGTGSSPLHF